Sequencing of this TCR beta chain was carried out in a study of T cell responses to AZD1222 COVID-19 vaccine. Study outcomes and limitations: Spike was spanned by vaccine-associated CD4 TCRs, which were dominant at 160-218 and 743-854. An increase in Spike-specific TCR breadth and depth was observed after two AZD1222 doses. Reportedly, close to half of spike-specific TCRs are directed against unmutated variant regions. A mostly white British donor set with more females was recruited, and clonal diversity was possibly underestimated.

A remark on this clone: The antigen is unknown.

Data came from immunoSEQ multiplex PCR; TCRdb stores just in-frame clones and leaves some out. The sample has 150,000 to 190,000 clones, around nine tenths seen once. The TCR comes from an adult who had recovered from COVID-19. The sample consisted of peripheral blood, taken after recovery from COVID-19.

The CDR3 here is CASSSPQASSYNEQFF. CDR3 DNA sequence: TGTGCCAGCAGCAGCCCCCAGGCTAGCTCCTACAATGAGCAGTTCTTC. The chain employs TRBV21-1 and TRBJ2-1. TRBV21-1 constitutes a pseudogene. CDR3 length: 16 amino acids.